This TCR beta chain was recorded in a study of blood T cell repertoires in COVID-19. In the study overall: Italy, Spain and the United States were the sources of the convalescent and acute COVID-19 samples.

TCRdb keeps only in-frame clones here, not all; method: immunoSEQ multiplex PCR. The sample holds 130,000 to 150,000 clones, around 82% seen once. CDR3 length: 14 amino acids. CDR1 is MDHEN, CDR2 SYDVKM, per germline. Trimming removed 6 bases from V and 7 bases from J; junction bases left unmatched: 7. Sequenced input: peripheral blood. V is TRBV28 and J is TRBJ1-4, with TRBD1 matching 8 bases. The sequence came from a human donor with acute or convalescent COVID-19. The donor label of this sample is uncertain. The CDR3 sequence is CASSQTGGGEKLFF. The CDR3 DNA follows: TGTGCCAGCAGCCAAACAGGGGGTGGTGAAAAACTGTTTTTT.